The present entry profiles one T cell receptor beta chain with its context. A much larger clone sits a single nucleotide away, making a read error possible. The source of the sample is a study of blood T cells in healthy people across ages. Combining a sample-barcoded 5' primer with a J-beta primer mix, a second PCR ran for roughly 7 to 11 cycles. MiXCR, run by TCRdb on the 5' RACE reads, gives a single entry per CDR3 protein. The repertoire holds approximately 900,000 distinct CDR3 sequences, with approximately 32% as singletons. Germline CDR1 reads LGHNA; CDR2 reads YNFKEQ. The CDR3 is 15 amino acids. Trimming shortened V by 1 base and J by 3 bases, and 13 bases separated the two germline ends. The same specimen was also included in a second study, on T cells of mothers and their children.

The sequence was collected from a woman aged 40-49 years in good health. Source material: blood. V is TRBV4-2 and J is TRBJ2-7; D is perhaps TRBD1 (6 bases). The CDR3 bases are TGTGCCAGCAGCCAAGGACAGTGGGGGCTCTACGAGCAGTACTTC. As protein: CASSQGQWGLYEQYF.